The 9 T cell receptor beta chains below were found in one sample sequenced in a study of T cells after posttransplantation cyclophosphamide. A marrow graft followed busulfan-fludarabine conditioning, with cyclophosphamide on days +3 and +4. TCRdb keeps only in-frame clones here, not all; method: immunoSEQ multiplex PCR. Of some 6,900 clones listed, 92% are singletons. Material: PBMCs, obtained 1,300 to 1,500 days after allogeneic stem cell transplant with posttransplant cyclophosphamide. The receptor set was obtained from a female patient aged 50-59 years who received an allogeneic stem cell transplant from a related donor, was CMV-positive, and had no GVHD. A share of the T cells may be of graft donor origin.

Judged by abundance, this clone is large. The chain carries TRBV6-4 and TRBJ1-1, with unresolved D. The germline V and J ends were trimmed by 0 bases and 5 bases, with 7 bases remaining between them. The CDR3 totals 13 residues. Germline V gives CDR1 MRHNA, CDR2 SNTAGT. CDR3 in DNA: TGTGCCAGCAGTGACTCGAGTCTTACTGAAGCTTTCTTT. Protein: CASSDSSLTEAFF.

Points on this clone: Other DNA sequences in the sample encode the same CDR3. This rearrangement joins TRBV19 to TRBJ1-5; the D gene is possibly TRBD1 (5 bases). Trimming stripped 9 bases from V and 4 bases from J, with 16 bases between. Germline V gives CDR1 LNHDA, CDR2 SQIVND (reference sequence). The CDR3 loop spans 14 amino acids. CDR3 coding DNA: TGTGCCAGCAGCGCTCTAGGGGCAAATCAGCCCCAGCATTTT. It translates to CASSALGANQPQHF.

This chain joins TRBV4-2 and TRBJ2-6; TRBD1 matches 8 bases. J was trimmed by 0 bases and V by 4 bases; bases with no gene match: 8. This CDR3 comprises 18 residues. Germline values: CDR1 LGHNA, CDR2 YNFKEQ. The DNA of the CDR3 is TGTGCCAGCAGCCGCGGACAGGGATTAAGCTCTGGGGCCAACGTCCTGACTTTC. Residues: CASSRGQGLSSGANVLTF.

The J gene is TRBJ2-1, the V gene TRBV5-1; 8 bases align to TRBD2. CDR3 length equals 16 residues. V gave up 2 bases and J gave up 6 bases; unmatched junction bases: 10. Germline V lookup: CDR1 SGHRS, CDR2 YFSETQ. The CDR3 coding sequence is TGCGCCAGCAGCTTTCAGAGCCGGGCGGGAGGCAATGAGCAGTTCTTC. This encodes CASSFQSRAGGNEQFF. Based on the CDR3 plus reference TRBV5-1 and TRBJ2-1, the full variable domain is KAGVTQTPRYLIKTRGQQVTLSCSPISGHRSVSWYQQTPGQGLQFLFEYFSETQRNKGNFPGRFSGRQFSNSRSEMNVSTLELGDSALYLCASSFQSRAGGNEQFFGPGTRLTVL.

This clone has only one observation. This sequence joins TRBV5-4 and TRBJ1-4; D gene ambiguous. Trimming took 0 bases from V and 0 from J, leaving 6 bases between them. The length of the CDR3 is 15 residues. Germline V gene data show CDR1 as SGHNT and CDR2 as YYREEE (reference sequence). The CDR3 nucleotides read TGTGCCAGCAGCTTGGGCGGAACAACTAATGAAAAACTGTTTTTT. Translation: CASSLGGTTNEKLFF.

This chain uses TRBV11-2 with TRBJ2-7; weak D call: TRBD2 (6 bases). Germline values: CDR1 SGHAT, CDR2 FQNNGV. The length of the CDR3 is 16 residues. Trimming removed 6 bases from V and 5 bases from J, with 23 bases in between. The CDR3 here is CASRRRNWGELDEQYF. CDR3 nucleotide sequence: TGTGCCAGCAGACGACGCAACTGGGGGGAATTGGACGAGCAGTACTTC.

The chain carries TRBV6-5 and TRBJ2-7; the D is unclear. The CDR3 loop spans 14 amino acids. V was pared by 0 bases and J by 0 bases, with 6 bases between. Per the germline V gene, CDR1 is MNHEY and CDR2 is SVGAGI. CDR3 protein: CASSYSQASYEQYF. For the CDR3, the DNA is TGTGCCAGCAGTTACTCCCAGGCCTCCTACGAGCAGTACTTC.

The chain is built from TRBV5-1 and TRBJ2-3; 13 nucleotides line up with TRBD2. The germline V gene encodes CDR1 SGHRS and CDR2 YFSETQ. V lost 4 bases, J lost 3 bases, and 8 bases stayed unmatched. The CDR3 runs to 17 residues. The CDR3, as DNA: TGCGCCAGCAGCCCGCGACTAGCGGGAGGTTATACAGATACGCAGTATTTT. Translating gives CASSPRLAGGYTDTQYF.

This clone was recorded once. The chain employs TRBV2 and TRBJ1-1; TRBD1 might be the D (6 bases). This CDR3 has 14 amino acids. Germline V gene sequence: CDR1 SNHLY, CDR2 FYNNEI. V was shortened by 8 bases and J by 4 bases, with 17 bases between the two germline ends. CDR3 DNA sequence: TGTGCCAGCGGGAGGGACCTACAGGGCACTGAAGCTTTCTTT. Encoded protein: CASGRDLQGTEAFF.